This T cell receptor (beta chain) was obtained from a study of T cells after yellow fever vaccination. Study information: Fractions of limited cellularity were prepared by means of SMART-Seq v4 Ultra Low Input.

Study observations and caveats: Reappearing after the booster were most of the clones from primary vaccination (96% CD4, approximately 88% CD8). FACS-sorted repertoires could contain abundant clonotypes contaminating from the bulk population.

In the case of this clonotype: Its antigen remains unidentified.

In making TCR cDNA, 5'RACE template switching added a universal primer site and UMIs to it. Via MiXCR, TCRdb re-called the 5' RACE reads, giving one row per CDR3 protein. Seen here are tens of thousands of distinct CDR3 sequences, just over 6.5% observed once, and the top ten hold 30% to 45%. This CDR3 region has 14 residues. V dropped 9 bases and J dropped 6 bases, with 17 bases sitting between them. The specimen was CD8+ T cells sorted from PBMCs, collected approximately 40 days after the first yellow fever vaccination. The TCR originated in a man in his late teens or twenties who received the YFV17D yellow fever vaccine. J is TRBJ2-2 and V is TRBV12-3 or TRBV12-4; weak D call: TRBD1 (6 bases). Here the CDR3 DNA reads TGTGCCAGTGGGACATCCGGGCGGCCCGGGGAGCTGTTTTTT. Residues: CASGTSGRPGELFF.